A selection of T cell receptor beta chains follows, all from one sample in a study of T-cell reconstitution after alpha-beta-depleted transplantation in children. TCRdb itself ran the PCR reads through MiXCR, one entry per CDR3 protein. This sample has about 540,000 distinct CDR3 sequences, with 15% to 20% found just once. Sequenced material: PBMCs from the stem cell graft donor, taken from the stem cell graft. The receptors were sampled from a human donor who donated a stem cell graft to a child with acute lymphoblastic leukemia. The CDR3 runs from the conserved cysteine through the conserved F or W. A D gene is named only where the DNA matches it firmly. Clone size is not always given. Where it is, it says once, few, many or a class for expanded clones.

TRBV12-3/TRBV12-4	TRBD1	TRBJ2-3	-	TGTGCCAGCAGTTCGAAGGGGACAGGGGGGTCGGATACGCAGTATTTT	CASSSKGTGGSDTQYF
TRBV14	-	TRBJ2-3	few	TGTGCCAGCAGCCGTAGTAAGGGGAGCATGTATACGCAGTATTTT	CASSRSKGSMYTQYF
TRBV4-1	-	TRBJ1-2	-	TGCGCCAGCAGGTCTGTTAGAGGACCCCGAAACTCCTATGGCTACACCTTC	CASRSVRGPRNSYGYTF
TRBV29-1	-	TRBJ2-7	-	TGCAGCGTTGAAGGCTTGGACAGCACCTACGAGCAGTACTTC	CSVEGLDSTYEQYF
TRBV5-1	-	TRBJ2-1	few	TGCGCCAGCAGCTTTGCTGGGGCAGGGGAGCAGTTCTTC	CASSFAGAGEQFF
TRBV5-1	TRBD1	TRBJ1-5	-	TGCGCCAGCAGCTTGGGACAGGGGGCAGGTCAGCCCCAGCATTTT	CASSLGQGAGQPQHF
TRBV25-1	-	TRBJ2-5	-	TGTGCCAGCAGTGAATCCCAGGGACAAGAGACCCAGTACTTC	CASSESQGQETQYF
TRBV28	-	TRBJ2-1	few	TGTGCCAGCAGTTGGGGGGTTAGCCGCCGCAATGAGCAGTTCTTC	CASSWGVSRRNEQFF
TRBV15	TRBD2	TRBJ2-5	many	TGTGCCACCAGCAAAGAACTAGCGGGAGGCCCAGAGACCCAGTACTTC	CATSKELAGGPETQYF
TRBV14	-	TRBJ2-3	-	TGTGCCAGCAGCCTCGGCGAGTCTAGCACAGATACGCAGTATTTT	CASSLGESSTDTQYF
TRBV24-1	-	TRBJ2-7	-	TGTGCCACCAGTGATTCCAAGCGCTCCTACGAGCAGTACTTC	CATSDSKRSYEQYF
TRBV5-1	-	TRBJ2-1	-	TGCGCCAGCAGCTTCCAAGACTACAATGAGCAGTTCTTC	CASSFQDYNEQFF
TRBV24-1	-	TRBJ1-2	-	TGTGCCACCCAGACGGACGGCGGCTACACCTTC	CATQTDGGYTF
TRBV25-1	TRBD2	TRBJ2-1	few	TGTGCCAGCAGTGAATATAGCGGGAGCTCCTACAATGAGCAGTTCTTC	CASSEYSGSSYNEQFF
TRBV5-1	TRBD1	TRBJ2-5	few	TGCGCCAGCAGCTTGCCACAGGGGATCCAAGAGACCCAGTACTTC	CASSLPQGIQETQYF
TRBV27	TRBD1	TRBJ2-7	few	TGTGCCAGCAGTTTCTCTGGGACAGATGCGGGCTACGAGCAGTACTTC	CASSFSGTDAGYEQYF
TRBV6-1	TRBD2	TRBJ2-7	-	TGTGCCAGCAGGACCCTAGCGGGAGGTCAGCACGAGCAGTACTTC	CASRTLAGGQHEQYF
TRBV20-1	TRBD2	TRBJ2-1	-	TGCAGTGCTAGAGATGAGAAGACTAGCGGGAACTACAATGAGCAGTTCTTC	CSARDEKTSGNYNEQFF
TRBV18	-	TRBJ2-1	-	TGTGCCAGCTCACTCACTCTAGCGAACTCCTACAATGAGCAGTTCTTC	CASSLTLANSYNEQFF
TRBV20-1	-	TRBJ2-3	-	TGCAGTGCCCCAACAGGCTACCCCACAGATACGCAGTATTTT	CSAPTGYPTDTQYF
TRBV11-1	TRBD2	TRBJ2-7	-	TGTGCCAGCACCGGGGGGGGCGAGCAGTACTTC	CASTGGGEQYF
TRBV19	-	TRBJ1-1	-	TGTGCCAGTACCTGGGCGACGAACACTGAAGCTTTCTTT	CASTWATNTEAFF
TRBV5-6	-	TRBJ1-5	-	TGTGCCAGCAGCTTGAGCTCAGGATATAGCAATCAGCCCCAGCATTTT	CASSLSSGYSNQPQHF
TRBV12-3/TRBV12-4	TRBD1	TRBJ2-7	-	TGTGCCAGCAGCCCCCCCGGGACAGTCTACGAGCAGTACTTC	CASSPPGTVYEQYF
TRBV14	-	TRBJ2-1	few	TGTGCCAGCAGCCAAGATATGCGGTTCTGGGATGAGCAGTTCTTC	CASSQDMRFWDEQFF
TRBV7-6	-	TRBJ1-1	many	TGTGCCAGCAGCTTAAACCAGAACACTGAAGCTTTCTTT	CASSLNQNTEAFF
TRBV29-1	TRBD1	TRBJ1-1	few	TGCAGCGTGGGGCCGGGACAGACGAACACTGAAGCTTTCTTT	CSVGPGQTNTEAFF
TRBV15	-	TRBJ1-5	-	TGTGCCACCAGCAGAGAACAGAGGGGGTCGGGCAATCAGCCCCAGCATTTT	CATSREQRGSGNQPQHF
TRBV27	-	TRBJ2-3	few	TGTGCCAGCAGCGTGGCGGGGGCTCAAACAGATACGCAGTATTTT	CASSVAGAQTDTQYF
TRBV5-1	-	TRBJ1-1	-	TGCGCCAGCAGCTTGTGGGGGGTCGAGGGTGAAGCTTTCTTT	CASSLWGVEGEAFF
TRBV13	TRBD1	TRBJ2-1	few	TGTGCCAGCAGCCCTGGACAGGGGTTTTATGAGCAGTTCTTC	CASSPGQGFYEQFF
TRBV4-2	-	TRBJ2-7	-	TGTGCCAGCAGCCAAACCCGGACTGGGTACTACGAGCAGTACTTC	CASSQTRTGYYEQYF